The entry below describes one T cell receptor beta chain. This entry belongs to a study of T cell changes during pregnancy in multiple sclerosis. The assay was immunoSEQ multiplex PCR, and TCRdb's table has in-frame clones only and misses some. Among approximately 60,000 clones listed, approximately 91% were seen once. Sequenced here: peripheral blood, sampled in the second trimester of pregnancy. This TCR was sampled from a female donor with multiple sclerosis, enrolled in a pregnancy study.

CDR3 amino acids: CASSLRYGAETQYF. CDR3 sequence (DNA): TGTGCCAGCAGCTTAAGATATGGAGCGGAGACCCAGTACTTC. The rearrangement links TRBV7-8 to TRBJ2-5; D not certain. The CDR3 is 14 amino acids. The germline CDR1 and CDR2 sequences are SGHVS and FQNEAQ. Trimming pared 2 bases from V and 5 bases from J, leaving 12 bases between.